A single sample is the source of the 19 T cell receptor beta chains below, sequenced in a study of T cells in narcolepsy (dated 2018 in TCRdb). The library was made by the immunoSEQ multiplex PCR assay. The table was pulled from immuneACCESS by TCRdb, which kept in-frame rearrangements only. Such tables lose some clones; where checked, under half of the loss comes from unresolved V genes, and the rest has no known cause. The sample data list about 35,000 clones, and 81% of these were observed just once. The ten most abundant clones make up roughly 2.5% of the sample. The specimen sequenced was memory (CD45RA-) CD4+ T cells from blood. The meaning of the sample's cell subset or site label: memory T cells sorted ex vivo from peripheral blood. The receptor set was obtained from a human donor in good health.

V usage is TRBV30 and J usage is TRBJ2-7; tentatively, D is TRBD1 or TRBD2 (5 bases each). V lost 6 bases to trimming and J lost 1 base, with 13 bases between them. The germline V gene has CDR1 GTSNPN and CDR2 SVGIG (reference sequence). The CDR3 sequence is 13 residues long. CDR3 residues: CACRGTDSYEQYF. CDR3 nucleotides: TGTGCCTGTCGAGGGACGGATTCCTACGAGCAGTACTTC.

In its sample, this clone was seen once. This rearrangement joins TRBV7-2 to TRBJ2-2; 11 nucleotides match TRBD2. Per the germline V gene, CDR1 is SGHTA and CDR2 is FQGNSA. After removal of 5 bases from V and 7 bases from J, the junction contained 9 bases not matched to a gene. CDR3 length: 16 residues. CDR3 sequence: CASSPISGRAVGELFF. Written as DNA, the CDR3 is TGTGCCAGCAGCCCCATTAGCGGGAGGGCCGTCGGGGAGCTGTTTTTT. The full variable domain, rest sourced from reference TRBV7-2 and TRBJ2-2, is GAGVSQSPSNKVTEKGKDVELRCDPISGHTALYWYRQSLGQGLEFLIYFQGNSAPDKSGLPSDRFSAERTGGSVSTLTIQRTQQEDSAVYLCASSPISGRAVGELFFGEGSRLTVL.

DNA for the CDR3: TGTGCCGCAGGAACTAACAATGAGCAGTTCTTC. Protein product: CAAGTNNEQFF. V is TRBV30 and J is TRBJ2-1, with D unclear. Trimming took off 8 bases at V and 5 bases at J, with 10 bases between the two ends. The length of the CDR3 is 11 residues. The V gene's germline CDR1 is GTSNPN and CDR2 SVGIG (reference sequence).

The V call is TRBV11-1, the J call TRBJ2-5; TRBD2 aligns across 7 bases. V was clipped by 1 base and J by 5 bases; unmatched bases: 4. This CDR3 is 14 amino acids long. Germline V CDR1 and CDR2: SGHAT, FQDESV (reference sequence). CDR3 bases: TGTGCCAGCAGCTTAGGCGGGAGTCTCGAGACCCAGTACTTC. It specifies CASSLGGSLETQYF.

The J gene is TRBJ2-5, the V gene TRBV6-1; possible D gene TRBD2, 5 bases. Trimming removed 8 bases at V and 0 bases at J, with 13 bases between. The CDR3 has 14 amino acids. Germline CDR1 MNHNS, CDR2 SASEGT. The CDR3 DNA sequence: TGTGCCAGCCCGGCGTCGGACTACCAAGAGACCCAGTACTTC. The encoded protein is CASPASDYQETQYF.

For the CDR3, the DNA is TGTGCCAGCAGCGTTCAGACGAACACCGGGGAGCTGTTTTTT. This encodes CASSVQTNTGELFF. The V call is TRBV7-9, the J call TRBJ2-2; D gene ambiguous. Germline V gene data show CDR1 as SEHNR and CDR2 as FQNEAQ (reference sequence). Trimming cost V 5 bases and J 0 bases, with 7 bases left between them. CDR3 length equals 14 residues. The full variable domain, with the rest looked up from reference TRBV7-9 and TRBJ2-2, is DTGVSQNPRHKITKRGQNVTFRCDPISEHNRLYWYRQTLGQGPEFLTYFQNEAQLEKSRLLSDRFSAERPKGSFSTLEIQRTEQGDSAMYLCASSVQTNTGELFFGEGSRLTVL.

The genes are TRBV30 and TRBJ1-5, with 9 bases that match TRBD1. CDR3 length equals 17 residues. Germline loops: CDR1 GTSNPN, CDR2 SVGIG (reference sequence). Trimming cost V 3 bases and J 1 base; bases outside gene matches: 10. CDR3: CAWRSKVGTGSNQPQHF. For the CDR3, the DNA is TGTGCCTGGAGGTCAAAAGTGGGGACAGGGAGCAATCAGCCCCAGCATTTT.

V gene TRBV30 combines with J gene TRBJ1-1; D gene ambiguous. V was clipped by 3 bases and J by 10 bases, with 6 bases between them. The CDR3 has 9 amino acids. The V gene's germline CDR1 is GTSNPN and CDR2 SVGIG (reference sequence). The CDR3 DNA is TGTGCCTGGAGCCCGGGAGCTTTCTTT. Protein product: CAWSPGAFF. Complete variable domain (other parts from reference TRBV30 and TRBJ1-1): SQTIHQWPATLVQPVGSPLSLECTVEGTSNPNLYWYRQAAGRGLQLLFYSVGIGQISSEVPQNLSASRPQDRQFILSSKKLLLSDSGFYLCAWSPGAFFGQGTRLTVV.

This clone was counted only a few times. J is TRBJ2-3 and V is TRBV25-1; possible D gene TRBD2, 6 bases. The ends were cut back, 8 bases at V and 2 bases at J, with 11 bases in the middle. The CDR3 extends over 13 amino acids. Germline V gene lookup returns CDR1 MGHDK and CDR2 SYGVNS. This CDR3 reads CASLADHTDTQYF. CDR3 sequence (DNA): TGTGCCAGCTTAGCGGATCACACAGATACGCAGTATTTT.

This CDR3 is CAISDRETYNEQFF. The CDR3 DNA follows: TGTGCCATCAGTGACCGGGAAACCTACAATGAGCAGTTCTTC. The chain links TRBV10-3 to TRBJ2-1; D is perhaps TRBD2 (5 bases). CDR1 is ENHRY and CDR2 is SYGVKD in the germline V gene. The CDR3 is 14 amino acids. Trimming cost V 3 bases and J 2 bases, with 8 bases left between them.

V is TRBV28 and J is TRBJ2-3, with no clear D. Germline V gives CDR1 MDHEN, CDR2 SYDVKM. The CDR3 totals 14 residues. V was shortened by 2 bases and J by 7 bases, with 13 bases between the two germline ends. The CDR3 is CASSLPRLPYTQYF. For the CDR3, the DNA is TGTGCCAGCAGTTTACCGCGCCTACCCTATACGCAGTATTTT.

The chain uses TRBV6-1 and TRBJ2-1; D is possibly TRBD1 (6 bases). V gave up 4 bases and J gave up 8 bases, with 12 bases separating them. Germline assignment: CDR1 MNHNS and CDR2 SASEGT. The CDR3 has 13 residues. The CDR3 loop is CASSAQQGDEQFF. CDR3 DNA sequence: TGTGCCAGCAGTGCCCAACAGGGCGATGAGCAGTTCTTC.

V and J are TRBV5-1 and TRBJ1-4; unclear D gene. Trimming stripped 4 bases from V and 0 bases from J, with 7 bases between. The CDR3 is made up of 14 amino acids. The V gene's germline CDR1 is SGHRS and CDR2 YFSETQ. CDR3 loop: CASSPDSTNEKLFF. CDR3 DNA: TGCGCCAGCAGCCCGGACTCAACTAATGAAAAACTGTTTTTT.

This CDR3 is CASSVASGGDNEQFF. For the CDR3, the DNA is TGTGCCAGCAGCGTAGCCAGCGGGGGAGATAATGAGCAGTTCTTC. This chain links TRBV9 with TRBJ2-1, with TRBD2 identical over 8 bases. With 0 bases clipped from V and 7 bases from J, the junction kept 6 bases outside the gene matches. Germline CDR1 SGDLS, CDR2 YYNGEE. The CDR3 runs to 15 residues.

Here the CDR3 reads CASSDQGQLNTEAFF. The CDR3 region has the DNA TGTGCCAGCAGTGACCAGGGACAGTTGAACACTGAAGCTTTCTTT. The rearrangement joins TRBV6-6 to TRBJ1-1; the match to TRBD1 covers 7 bases. After removal of 5 bases from V and 0 bases from J, the junction contained 6 bases not matched to a gene. CDR3 size: 15 residues. Germline V gene lookup returns CDR1 MNHNY and CDR2 SVGAGI (reference sequence).

The gene calls are TRBV5-4 and TRBJ2-2, with TRBD1 as a possible D gene (5 bases). Trimming shortened V by 1 base and J by 1 base, and 8 bases separated the two germline ends. Germline CDR1 and CDR2: SGHNT and YYREEE (reference sequence). The CDR3 is 15 amino acids. DNA for the CDR3: TGTGCCAGCAGCTTGAGGCAGGGGAACACCGGGGAGCTGTTTTTT. Translating gives CASSLRQGNTGELFF.

V usage is TRBV19 and J usage is TRBJ2-1; D remains unclear. Germline V gene data show CDR1 as LNHDA and CDR2 as SQIVND (reference sequence). Trimming removed 3 bases at V and 9 bases at J, with 15 bases between. The CDR3 sequence is 14 residues long. The CDR3 bases are TGTGCCAGTAGTATGGCCCCCAGCATAGGTGAGCAGTTCTTC. This translates into CASSMAPSIGEQFF.

The gene calls are TRBV30 and TRBJ2-2; 8 bases fit TRBD1. V lost 5 bases, J lost 5 bases, and 10 bases stayed unmatched. The CDR3 runs to 15 residues. Germline lookup yields CDR1 GTSNPN and CDR2 SVGIG (reference sequence). The CDR3 region is CAWPGQGRVTGELFF. CDR3 nucleotides: TGTGCCTGGCCCGGACAGGGAAGGGTAACCGGGGAGCTGTTTTTT.

The chain couples TRBV5-5 to TRBJ1-6; possibly TRBD1 for D (6 bases). Germline CDR1 reads SGHKS; CDR2 reads YYEKEE (reference sequence). The V end was cut by 4 bases, the J end by 6 bases, with 17 bases between. The CDR3 spans 16 residues. CDR3: CASSLNPRGLNSPLHF. In DNA, the CDR3 is TGTGCCAGCAGCCTCAACCCCAGGGGCCTTAATTCACCCCTCCACTTT.